A single sample gave rise to the 22 T cell receptor beta chains below, sequenced in a study of beta chain features in type 1 diabetes. The authors reverse transcribed all of the isolated RNA, so sequencing captured expressed TCRB transcripts. Method: immunoSEQ multiplex PCR; TCRdb's copy keeps in-frame clones and lacks some. The sample includes hundreds of thousands of clones, over 8.5% of them seen just once. The sample consisted of naive CD4+ T cells from blood. These receptors all come from a woman between 18 and 30 years old in good health.

This clone was seen more than once but under ten times. The rearrangement links TRBV30 to TRBJ1-1, with D possibly TRBD1 on 6 matching bases. Looked up from germline, CDR1 is GTSNPN and CDR2 is SVGIG (reference sequence). The germline V and J ends were trimmed by 4 bases and 2 bases, with 14 bases remaining between them. This CDR3 region has 14 residues. The CDR3 nucleotides are TGTGCCTGGATTAGGGAGGGGGGTAACACTGAAGCTTTCTTT. It translates to CAWIREGGNTEAFF.

This chain joins TRBV2 and TRBJ2-1, with D tentatively TRBD1 (5 bases). The CDR3 has 12 residues. CDR1 SNHLY and CDR2 FYNNEI come from the germline V gene. Deletions cut 2 bases from V and 14 bases from J, with 13 bases between. Here the CDR3 DNA reads TGTGCCAGCAGTGAAATAACAGGTTGGAAGTTCTTC. Its protein product is CASSEITGWKFF.

The rearrangement uses TRBV9 and TRBJ1-2; D gene uncertain. V gave up 3 bases and J gave up 5 bases, with 17 bases separating them. Germline CDR1 and CDR2: SGDLS and YYNGEE. The CDR3 extends over 15 amino acids. In DNA form, the CDR3 reads TGTGCCAGCAGCGCGACCGGAGGCAGCAATTATGGCTACACCTTC. Translating gives CASSATGGSNYGYTF.

This clone was counted a few times. This chain joins TRBV18 and TRBJ1-1; 9 bases are a match to TRBD1. This CDR3 spans 16 amino acids. Germline trimming cut 4 bases from V and 6 bases from J; bases unmatched to any gene: 12. CDR1 is KGHSH, CDR2 LQKENI, per germline. The CDR3 sequence: CASSRELGQGGSEAFF. The CDR3 bases are TGTGCCAGCTCACGGGAATTGGGACAGGGAGGCTCTGAAGCTTTCTTT.

The chain is built from TRBV30 and TRBJ1-1; the D gene is possibly TRBD1 (5 bases). The V gene lost 4 bases and the J gene lost 4 bases, with 7 bases spanning the gap. This CDR3 has 11 residues. Germline V gives CDR1 GTSNPN, CDR2 SVGIG (reference sequence). CDR3 coding DNA: TGTGCCTGGAACAGGTTCACTGAAGCTTTCTTT. Translated, it gives CAWNRFTEAFF.

In its sample, this clone was seen a few times. The rearrangement uses TRBV29-1 and TRBJ1-2; D perhaps matches TRBD1 (5 bases). Trimming removed 3 bases from V and 8 bases from J, with 16 bases in between. Germline lookup yields CDR1 SQVTM and CDR2 ANQGSEA. The CDR3 consists of 13 residues. CDR3 region: CSVDDGSGPGYTF. DNA for the CDR3: TGCAGCGTTGATGACGGGTCAGGGCCCGGCTACACCTTC.

In this sample, this clone turned up a few times. V is TRBV2 and J is TRBJ1-1; D unresolved. V lost 8 bases to trimming and J lost 5 bases, with 12 bases between them. This CDR3 comprises 12 residues. Germline lookup yields CDR1 SNHLY and CDR2 FYNNEI. The CDR3 sequence: CASSRSVTEAFF. Written as DNA, the CDR3 is TGTGCCAGCTCGCGGAGTGTTACTGAAGCTTTCTTT.

V is TRBV30 and J is TRBJ2-1, with a possible D match to TRBD2 (6 bases). Germline assignment: CDR1 GTSNPN and CDR2 SVGIG (reference sequence). The V and J ends lost 0 bases and 4 bases respectively, with 16 bases between them. This CDR3 has 16 amino acids. CDR3 bases: TGTGCCTGGAGTGTAGGGACTCCTAACATATACAATGAGCAGTTCTTC. This sequence encodes CAWSVGTPNIYNEQFF.

In nucleotides, the CDR3 is TGTGCCAGCAGCGGCCTCGGGGGGGTAGGGGAGACCCAGTACTTC. Translating gives CASSGLGGVGETQYF. The chain carries TRBV5-6 and TRBJ2-5; TRBD2 agrees at 8 bases. The CDR3 length is 15 residues. Germline V lookup: CDR1 SGHDT, CDR2 YYEEEE. With V trimmed by 4 bases and J by 5 bases, 10 bases remained unmatched.

The chain joins TRBV30 to TRBJ2-5; D might be TRBD2 (5 bases). Trimming left V 0 bases short and J 2 bases short, with 10 bases between. This CDR3 contains 14 residues. Germline V CDR1 and CDR2: GTSNPN, SVGIG (reference sequence). The CDR3 spells CAWSVLTGQETQYF. The CDR3 DNA follows: TGTGCCTGGAGTGTACTGACGGGGCAAGAGACCCAGTACTTC.

The chain carries TRBV5-4 and TRBJ2-7; TRBD2 matches 8 bases. V lost 1 base and J lost 3; bases outside the gene matches: 3. The germline gives CDR1 SGHNT, CDR2 YYREEE (reference sequence). The length of the CDR3 is 14 residues. CDR3 nucleotides: TGTGCCAGCAGCTTGTGGAGCGGGAGCTACGAGCAGTACTTC. This encodes CASSLWSGSYEQYF.

This CDR3 is CSVEGQGYGYTF. The CDR3 nucleotides are TGCAGCGTTGAGGGGCAGGGGTATGGCTACACCTTC. The chain recombines TRBV29-1 with TRBJ1-2; weak D call: TRBD1 (6 bases). V lost 3 bases, J lost 5 bases, and 10 bases lay in between. CDR3 length equals 12 residues. Germline CDR1 reads SQVTM; CDR2 reads ANQGSEA.

This chain uses TRBV6-1 with TRBJ1-2; the D gene is possibly TRBD1 (5 bases). The CDR3 has 16 amino acids. The V gene lost 0 bases and the J gene lost 4 bases, with 15 bases spanning the gap. The V gene's germline CDR1 is MNHNS and CDR2 SASEGT. CDR3 nucleotide sequence: TGTGCCAGCAGTGAAGCGGCAGGGTTGGCCCGCTATGGCTACACCTTC. Protein product: CASSEAAGLARYGYTF.

The sample holds a few counts of this clone. V is TRBV6-5 and J is TRBJ2-7, with D possibly TRBD1 on 6 matching bases. The CDR3 length is 15 residues. Germline V gene data show CDR1 as MNHEY and CDR2 as SVGAGI. V shed 5 bases and J shed 4 bases, with 18 bases lying between them. The CDR3 DNA follows: TGTGCCAGCAGTCGACAGGACAAGAGAGGGTACGAGCAGTACTTC. Translating gives CASSRQDKRGYEQYF.

This clone was seen only a few times. The genes are TRBV19 and TRBJ2-7, with a weak D call TRBD1 (7 bases). Trimming took off 3 bases at V and 3 bases at J, with 12 bases between the two ends. CDR1 and CDR2 from the germline V gene are LNHDA and SQIVND (reference sequence). CDR3 length equals 14 residues. The CDR3 region has the DNA TGTGCCAGTAGTATCAACAGGGGAGGCTACGAGCAGTACTTC. As protein: CASSINRGGYEQYF.

This clone appeared a few times. The chain recombines TRBV5-6 with TRBJ1-1; D is perhaps TRBD1 (6 bases). Germline V lookup: CDR1 SGHDT, CDR2 YYEEEE. This CDR3 has 16 residues. V was clipped by 0 bases and J by 4 bases, with 16 bases between them. CDR3 nucleotide sequence: TGTGCCAGCAGCTTGGCCACAGGGACGCGGGCCACTGAAGCTTTCTTT. Residues: CASSLATGTRATEAFF.

This clone was counted a few times. The V call is TRBV5-4, the J call TRBJ1-2; D is perhaps TRBD1 (6 bases). This CDR3 spans 14 amino acids. From germline, CDR1 is SGHNT and CDR2 YYREEE (reference sequence). Trimming took off 2 bases at V and 3 bases at J, with 11 bases between the two ends. The CDR3 loop is CASSFTGIDYGYTF. In nucleotides, the CDR3 is TGTGCCAGCAGCTTTACAGGGATTGACTATGGCTACACCTTC.

This clone has just a few counts. This rearrangement joins TRBV10-3 to TRBJ1-3; tentative D call: TRBD1 (6 bases). From germline, CDR1 is ENHRY and CDR2 SYGVKD. The CDR3 totals 16 residues. Deletions cut 6 bases from V and 2 bases from J, with 17 bases between. This CDR3 reads CAISREGVVAGNTIYF. CDR3 coding DNA: TGTGCCATCAGCCGGGAGGGGGTCGTAGCTGGAAACACCATATATTTT.

The chain is built from TRBV30 and TRBJ2-3; 9 nucleotides agree with TRBD1. The V segment lost 5 bases and the J segment 5 bases; nucleotides outside the gene matches: 8. Germline lookup yields CDR1 GTSNPN and CDR2 SVGIG (reference sequence). The CDR3 has 14 amino acids. CDR3 coding DNA: TGTGCCTGGGGGACGGGACAGGGAGTAGATACGCAGTATTTT. This encodes CAWGTGQGVDTQYF.

The chain is built from TRBV5-1 and TRBJ2-5; D uncertain. This CDR3 contains 12 residues. V was trimmed by 1 base and J by 5 bases, leaving 6 bases between them. The V gene's germline CDR1 is SGHRS and CDR2 YFSETQ. CDR3 in DNA: TGCGCCAGCAGCTTGTATGCGGAGACCCAGTACTTC. It codes for CASSLYAETQYF.

The chain has TRBV6-5 and TRBJ2-3; D might be TRBD2 (5 bases). The length of the CDR3 is 14 residues. V shed 2 bases and J shed 4 bases, with 10 bases lying between them. The germline V gene encodes CDR1 MNHEY and CDR2 SVGAGI. CDR3 protein: CASSYTRASDTQYF. DNA for the CDR3: TGTGCCAGCAGTTACACGAGGGCATCAGATACGCAGTATTTT.

The rearrangement joins TRBV11-3 to TRBJ2-1; 15 positions match TRBD2. The V gene end was trimmed by 5 bases and the J gene end by 9 bases; junction bases not matched to a gene: 11. The CDR3 runs 17 residues. Germline V gene data show CDR1 as SGHNT and CDR2 as YENEEA. For the CDR3, the DNA is TGTGCCAGCAGCGCACCGGGACTAGCGGGAGGTTCAGGTGAGCAGTTCTTC. This translates into CASSAPGLAGGSGEQFF.